This T cell receptor beta chain is drawn from a study of T cell changes during pregnancy in multiple sclerosis (dated by TCRdb to about 2019). Regarding the study in general: The study examined how the T cell repertoire changed over the course of pregnancy in women with multiple sclerosis.

This clone was seen once. It lacks a known antigen. Per-nucleotide qualities are absent, and no much larger clonotype sits a single base away. Libraries were built with the immunoSEQ multiplex PCR assay. In TCRdb, the immuneACCESS table is reduced to in-frame sequences with V and J assigned. These tables do not hold every clone; where another copy was compared, an unresolved V gene accounts for under half, and the others remain unexplained. The sample contains 40,000 or so clones, 90% to 95% of them found a single time. Of the sample, about 7.8% falls within the top ten clones. The germline V gene (reference sequence) gives CDR1 as GTSNPN and CDR2 as SVGIG. From the cysteine through the phenylalanine, the CDR3 covers 14 amino acids. Only the CDR3 part of the read is kept: 42 bases, read in frame from the first base. V is trimmed back by 3 bases and J by 5 bases, and the junction contains 6 bases that no gene match accounts for.

The chain is encoded by TRBV30 joined to TRBJ2-7; the junction holds 11 bases that match TRBD1. The sample was CD8+ T cells from peripheral blood mononuclear cells, taken before pregnancy. The receptor was isolated from a female donor with multiple sclerosis, enrolled in a pregnancy study. The nucleotides read TGTGCCTGGAGCGAGGGACAGGGGGGCGACGAGCAGTACTTC. This yields the protein CAWSEGQGGDEQYF.